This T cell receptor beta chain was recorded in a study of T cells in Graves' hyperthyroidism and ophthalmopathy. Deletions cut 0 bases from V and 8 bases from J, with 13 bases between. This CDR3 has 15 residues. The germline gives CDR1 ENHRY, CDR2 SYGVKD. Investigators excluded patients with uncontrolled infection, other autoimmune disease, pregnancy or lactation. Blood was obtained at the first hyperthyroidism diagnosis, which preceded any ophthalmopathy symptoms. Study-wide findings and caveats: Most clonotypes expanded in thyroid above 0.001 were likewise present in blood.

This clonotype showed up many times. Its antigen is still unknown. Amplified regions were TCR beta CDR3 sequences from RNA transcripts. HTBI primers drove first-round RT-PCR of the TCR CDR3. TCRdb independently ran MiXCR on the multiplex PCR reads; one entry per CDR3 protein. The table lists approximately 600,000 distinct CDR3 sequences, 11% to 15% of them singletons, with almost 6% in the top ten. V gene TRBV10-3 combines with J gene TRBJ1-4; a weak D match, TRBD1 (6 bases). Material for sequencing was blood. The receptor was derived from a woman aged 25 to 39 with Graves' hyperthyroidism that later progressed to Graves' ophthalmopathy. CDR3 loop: CAISESVAGEEKLFF. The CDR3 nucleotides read TGTGCCATCAGTGAGTCTGTGGCAGGGGAAGAAAAACTGTTTTTT.